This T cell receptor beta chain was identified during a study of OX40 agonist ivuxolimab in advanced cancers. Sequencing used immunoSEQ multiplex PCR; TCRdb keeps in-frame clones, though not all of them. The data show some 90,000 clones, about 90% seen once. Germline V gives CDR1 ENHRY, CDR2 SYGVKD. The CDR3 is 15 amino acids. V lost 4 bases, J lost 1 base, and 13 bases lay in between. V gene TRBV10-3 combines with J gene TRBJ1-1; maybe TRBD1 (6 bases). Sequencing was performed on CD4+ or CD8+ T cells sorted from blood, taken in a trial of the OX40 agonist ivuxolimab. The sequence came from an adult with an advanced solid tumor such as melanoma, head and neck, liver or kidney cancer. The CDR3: CAISAGGHQNTEAFF. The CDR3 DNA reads TGTGCCATCAGTGCTGGGGGACACCAGAACACTGAAGCTTTCTTT.